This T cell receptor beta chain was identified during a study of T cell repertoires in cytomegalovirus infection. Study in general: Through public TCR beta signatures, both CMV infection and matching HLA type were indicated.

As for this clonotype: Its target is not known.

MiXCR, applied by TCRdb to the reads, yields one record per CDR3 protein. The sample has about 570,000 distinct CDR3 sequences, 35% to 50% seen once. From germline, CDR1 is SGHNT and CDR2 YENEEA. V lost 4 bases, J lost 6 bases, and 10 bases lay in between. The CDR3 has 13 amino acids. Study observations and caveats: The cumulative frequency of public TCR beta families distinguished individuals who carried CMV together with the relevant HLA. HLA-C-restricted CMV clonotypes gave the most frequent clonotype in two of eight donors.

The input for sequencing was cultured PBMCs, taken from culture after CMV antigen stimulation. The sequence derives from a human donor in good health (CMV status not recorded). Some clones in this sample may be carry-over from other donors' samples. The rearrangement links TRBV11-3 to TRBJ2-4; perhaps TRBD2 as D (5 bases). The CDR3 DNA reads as TGTGCCAGCAGCTCAGGACGGGGAAACATTCAGTACTTC. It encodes CASSSGRGNIQYF.